A selection of T cell receptor beta chains follows, all from one sample in a study of T-cell memory formation after mild COVID-19. TCRdb redid the calling of the 5' RACE reads with MiXCR, one entry per CDR3 protein. The table lists some 280,000 distinct CDR3 sequences, roughly 15% of them singletons. Sequences were obtained from PBMCs or a T cell subset sorted from them (not recorded which). These receptors originate from a man aged 18 to 30 who had mild COVID-19 (a few samples of this study predate the infection). Cell type and time point are not known. Both conserved end residues are part of each CDR3. The order of the fields is J gene, D gene, V gene, clone size, CDR3 DNA, CDR3 protein. A D gene is named only where the DNA matches it firmly. The size entry is marked missing in some rows and otherwise reads once, few, many or a size class.

TRBJ1-2 | . | TRBV7-9 | few | TGTGCCAGCAGCTTACCGGACCAAGCTAACTATGGCTACACCTTC | CASSLPDQANYGYTF
TRBJ2-2 | TRBD1 | TRBV15 | . | TGTGCCACCAGCAGTGGGCAGGGGGTCACCGGGGAGCTGTTTTTT | CATSSGQGVTGELFF
TRBJ2-5 | TRBD1 | TRBV29-1 | . | TGCAGCGTTGTAGGGGGCAAAGTCGGGGAGACCCAGTACTTC | CSVVGGKVGETQYF
TRBJ1-3 | . | TRBV3-1 | many | TGTGCCAGCAGCCAAGATCCCGCTAGAAGTGGAAACACCATATATTTT | CASSQDPARSGNTIYF
TRBJ2-7 | . | TRBV18 | few | TGTGCCAGCTCCCCGGCTCCCCTGATTTCCCCTATCTCCTACGAGCAGTACTTC | CASSPAPLISPISYEQYF
TRBJ1-1 | . | TRBV5-1 | . | TGCGCCAGCAGCTATACAGGTACGAACACTGAAGCTTTCTTT | CASSYTGTNTEAFF
TRBJ1-1 | . | TRBV7-3 | many | TGTGCCAGCAGCTCCGGACCCAACACTGAAGCTTTCTTT | CASSSGPNTEAFF
TRBJ2-1 | . | TRBV4-3 | many | TGCGCCAGCAGCCAAGATCTCGCGGGGGCTGGAAAGAATGAGCAGTTCTTC | CASSQDLAGAGKNEQFF
TRBJ2-3 | . | TRBV4-3 | many | TGCGCCAGCAGCCAAGATCGGACAGATACGCAGTATTTT | CASSQDRTDTQYF
TRBJ1-5 | . | TRBV10-3 | . | TGTGCCATCAGTGCCCGCCAGATGGATCAGCCCCAGCATTTT | CAISARQMDQPQHF
TRBJ1-1 | . | TRBV6-2/TRBV6-3 | few | TGTGCCAGCAGCCACAGGGCTATGAACACTGAAGCTTTCTTT | CASSHRAMNTEAFF
TRBJ1-5 | TRBD1 | TRBV6-2/TRBV6-3 | few | TGTGCCAGCAACATACGACAGGGGGCTAATCAGCCCCAGCATTTT | CASNIRQGANQPQHF
TRBJ2-1 | TRBD2 | TRBV11-2 | few | TGTGCCAGCAGCTTGGCGGGACTAGGCATACGGGAGCAGTTCTTC | CASSLAGLGIREQFF
TRBJ2-7 | TRBD1 | TRBV5-6 | few | TGTGCCAGCAGCCTTCGGGACAGAGTCTACGAGCAGTACTTC | CASSLRDRVYEQYF
TRBJ1-1 | TRBD1 | TRBV20-1 | many | TGCAGTGCTAGAGAGGGGGACAGCTGGGGCACTGAAGCTTTCTTT | CSAREGDSWGTEAFF
TRBJ1-1 | TRBD1 | TRBV10-3 | . | TGTGCCATCAGTGAGTCCAAGGGGGCCCCTGAAGCTTTCTTT | CAISESKGAPEAFF
TRBJ1-2 | . | TRBV6-2/TRBV6-3 | few | TGTGCCAGCAGTTCGGGGGTGTACACCTTC | CASSSGVYTF
TRBJ2-1 | TRBD2 | TRBV4-1 | . | TGCGCCAGCGGCTCCAGAGGGGAGGGCTCCTACAATGAGCAGTTCTTC | CASGSRGEGSYNEQFF
TRBJ1-6 | . | TRBV7-2 | few | TGTGCCAGCCGGGAGGGGAATTCACCCCTCCACTTT | CASREGNSPLHF
TRBJ2-3 | . | TRBV6-2/TRBV6-3 | few | TGTGCCACGACCCTCGGGAATACGCAGTATTTT | CATTLGNTQYF
TRBJ1-6 | . | TRBV6-5 | . | TGTGCCAGCAGTTATGCAGCGGCTTATAATTCACCCCTCCACTTT | CASSYAAAYNSPLHF
TRBJ1-2 | . | TRBV5-1 | . | TGCGCCAGCAGCGGGTCCTTTCTCTATGGCTACACCTTC | CASSGSFLYGYTF
TRBJ2-7 | . | TRBV6-2/TRBV6-3 | . | TGTGCCAGCAGTTACGCCGGGTCCTACGAGCAGTACTTC | CASSYAGSYEQYF
TRBJ1-3 | TRBD1 | TRBV5-4 | few | TGTGCCAGCAGCTTGCTTTTAATCGGGACAGGGAGAAACACCATATATTTT | CASSLLLIGTGRNTIYF
TRBJ2-1 | TRBD1 | TRBV10-3 | few | TGTGCCACGGGACAGGGAGACTACAATGAGCAGTTCTTC | CATGQGDYNEQFF
TRBJ1-1 | . | TRBV12-3/TRBV12-4 | . | TGTGCCAGCAGCTACAACAGTTACACTGAAGCTTTCTTT | CASSYNSYTEAFF
TRBJ2-3 | TRBD2 | TRBV5-4 | . | TGTGCCAGCAGCCCGCCGGGGGGTGAGGGCACAGATACGCAGTATTTT | CASSPPGGEGTDTQYF
TRBJ2-3 | . | TRBV20-1 | . | TGCAGTGCCCTTCTGGGGGGGGCCTTCGCAGATACGCAGTATTTT | CSALLGGAFADTQYF
TRBJ1-1 | . | TRBV19 | . | TGTGCCAGTAGTATTCCAGGGTGGGAAGCTTTCTTT | CASSIPGWEAFF
TRBJ2-1 | . | TRBV12-3/TRBV12-4 | few | TGTGCCAGCAATTCGGTCGGTGGCTACAATGAGCAGTTCTTC | CASNSVGGYNEQFF
TRBJ2-7 | . | TRBV3-1 | . | TGTGCCAGCAGCCAAGAAGGGGGGGATTACGAGCAGTACTTC | CASSQEGGDYEQYF
TRBJ2-7 | TRBD1 | TRBV7-7 | few | TGTGCCAGCAGCCCCGGGACAGGAACCTACGAGCAGTACTTC | CASSPGTGTYEQYF
TRBJ2-3 | TRBD2 | TRBV7-9 | . | TGTGCCAGCAGTCCCCGGGACTACACAGATACGCAGTATTTT | CASSPRDYTDTQYF
TRBJ1-1 | TRBD1 | TRBV10-3 | . | TGTGCCATCGATCTTGGGACAGGGACTGAAGCTTTCTTT | CAIDLGTGTEAFF
TRBJ2-7 | . | TRBV6-1 | . | TGTGCCAGCAGTGAAAATCCTAGCAGGGAGCAGTACTTC | CASSENPSREQYF
TRBJ2-7 | . | TRBV4-1 | . | TGCGCCAGCAGCCAAGAAGGGTATTTTGGGTCCTACGAGCAGTACTTC | CASSQEGYFGSYEQYF
TRBJ2-3 | . | TRBV4-3 | . | TGCGCCAGCAGCCAAGATCAATATACGCAGTATTTT | CASSQDQYTQYF
TRBJ2-7 | . | TRBV20-1 | . | TGCAGTGCTAGAGTACAACAGGGAGTTCCCCACGAGCAGTACTTC | CSARVQQGVPHEQYF
TRBJ1-5 | . | TRBV29-1 | . | TGCAGCGCCTACTTAGGGGAGGGACTAACTGCCCAGCATTTT | CSAYLGEGLTAQHF
TRBJ2-2 | . | TRBV6-2/TRBV6-3 | . | TGTGCCACCGGCGCTCAGTTACGGGAGCTGTTTTTT | CATGAQLRELFF
TRBJ2-3 | TRBD1 | TRBV7-3 | few | TGTGCCAGCAGCAACCCCGGGACAGGGACTGAGACGCAGTATTTT | CASSNPGTGTETQYF
TRBJ2-1 | . | TRBV7-9 | . | TGTGCCAGCAGCGCGAGTAGGAGCTCCTACAATGAGCAGTTCTTC | CASSASRSSYNEQFF
TRBJ1-1 | . | TRBV4-3 | few | TGCGCCAGCAGCCAAGCTCTCGGCATCATGAACACTGAAGCTTTCTTT | CASSQALGIMNTEAFF
TRBJ1-1 | . | TRBV7-9 | . | TGTGCCAGCGAGGGAGGTGCCGGGGGCACTGAAGCTTTCTTT | CASEGGAGGTEAFF
TRBJ1-2 | . | TRBV7-2 | . | TGTGCCAGCAGCCCCCTAAACTATGGCTACACCTTC | CASSPLNYGYTF
TRBJ2-1 | TRBD2 | TRBV28 | many | TGTGCCAGCAGGCCCTCTAGCGGGGTCTACAATGAGCAGTTCTTC | CASRPSSGVYNEQFF
TRBJ1-2 | . | TRBV3-1 | . | TGTGCCAGCAGCTTAAGAAGGGCGGGGGGCTATGGCTACACCTTC | CASSLRRAGGYGYTF
TRBJ1-4 | . | TRBV4-2 | few | TGTGCCAGCAGCTCGCCCCCTAAACTTTGGGAAAAACTGTTTTTT | CASSSPPKLWEKLFF
TRBJ1-2 | . | TRBV20-1 | . | TGCAGTGCTAGACAGGACGGCTATGGCTACACCTTC | CSARQDGYGYTF
TRBJ2-5 | . | TRBV7-9 | . | TGTGCCAGCAGTCCCACTGTGAACCAAGAGACCCAGTACTTC | CASSPTVNQETQYF